The 12 T cell receptor beta chains given below trace back to one sample, sequenced in a study of OX40 agonist ivuxolimab in advanced cancers. Produced via immunoSEQ multiplex PCR; TCRdb's table is partial and in-frame only. The table records 85,000 to 100,000 clones, roughly 89% of them present only once. This specimen consisted of CD4+ or CD8+ T cells sorted from blood, obtained in a trial of the OX40 agonist ivuxolimab. Receptors originate from an adult with an advanced solid tumor such as melanoma, head and neck, liver or kidney cancer.

This rearrangement joins TRBV5-1 to TRBJ2-7; D might be TRBD1 or TRBD2, each matching 5 bases. With 7 bases removed from V and 2 bases from J, the gap between germline ends came to 13 bases. Germline loops: CDR1 SGHRS, CDR2 YFSETQ. The CDR3 sequence is 13 residues long. The CDR3 protein is CASEAGGPYEQYF. The CDR3 DNA follows: TGCGCCAGCGAAGCTGGGGGTCCCTACGAGCAGTACTTC.

The chain carries TRBV7-9 and TRBJ2-5, with 8 bases that match TRBD1. The CDR3 is 17 amino acids. J gave up 0 bases and V 5 bases, and 11 bases lay outside the gene matches. Per germline, CDR1 SEHNR and CDR2 FQNEAQ (reference sequence). The CDR3 sequence is CASSQEAGGLNQETQYF. The CDR3 bases are TGTGCCAGCAGCCAGGAGGCAGGGGGCTTAAACCAAGAGACCCAGTACTTC.

The chain recombines TRBV6-1 with TRBJ1-3; no reliable D call. The CDR3 extends over 16 amino acids. Germline loops: CDR1 MNHNS, CDR2 SASEGT. Trimming stripped 4 bases from V and 4 bases from J, with 17 bases between. The CDR3 DNA reads TGTGCCAGCAGTGGAACAAGACCCCGCCTCGGAAACACCATATATTTT. Its translation: CASSGTRPRLGNTIYF.

The J gene is TRBJ1-3, the V gene TRBV4-1; 7 bases fit TRBD1. CDR3 length: 14 amino acids. The junction had 4 bases not matched to a gene; V was cut back by 5 bases and J by 3 bases. The germline gives CDR1 MGHRA, CDR2 YSYEKL. The CDR3 loop is CASSGRGLGNTIYF. The CDR3 bases are TGCGCCAGCAGCGGAAGGGGGCTTGGAAACACCATATATTTT.

The chain recombines TRBV7-2 with TRBJ2-4; a possible D gene is TRBD2 (5 bases). The CDR3 is 12 amino acids. Trimming left V 6 bases short and J 8 bases short, with 11 bases between. Germline lookup yields CDR1 SGHTA and CDR2 FQGNSA. Written as DNA, the CDR3 is TGTGCCAGCAGGGGGTACGGGGACATTCAGTACTTC. Translated: CASRGYGDIQYF.

The chain carries TRBV19 and TRBJ1-1; D is unresolved. This CDR3 region has 13 residues. Trimming removed 3 bases from V and 1 base from J, with 6 bases in between. Germline assignment: CDR1 LNHDA and CDR2 SQIVND (reference sequence). CDR3 DNA sequence: TGTGCCAGTAGTATCTCAGCGAACACTGAAGCTTTCTTT. Residues: CASSISANTEAFF.

The rearrangement links TRBV28 to TRBJ2-3; D is possibly TRBD1 (6 bases). The V gene's germline CDR1 is MDHEN and CDR2 SYDVKM. There are 14 residues in the CDR3. Trimming took 8 bases from V and 1 from J, leaving 13 bases between them. CDR3 coding DNA: TGTGCCAGCGCTAAAGAGGGGGGCACAGATACGCAGTATTTT. It codes for CASAKEGGTDTQYF.

The chain carries TRBV5-4 and TRBJ1-1; tentative D call: TRBD1 (6 bases). Deletions cut 4 bases from V and 4 bases from J, with 11 bases between. The CDR3 is made up of 13 amino acids. In germline, CDR1 is SGHNT, CDR2 YYREEE (reference sequence). The DNA for the CDR3 is TGTGCCAGCAGCGTAGGGGGGCCCACTGAAGCTTTCTTT. Its translation: CASSVGGPTEAFF. Combining the CDR3 with reference TRBV5-4 and TRBJ1-1 gives the whole variable domain ETGVTQSPTHLIKTRGQQVTLRCSSQSGHNTVSWYQQALGQGPQFIFQYYREEENGRGNFPPRFSGLQFPNYSSELNVNALELDDSALYLCASSVGGPTEAFFGQGTRLTVV.

The chain has TRBV6-5 and TRBJ2-7; 7 nucleotides align to TRBD2. Losses at the gene ends were 5 bases for V and 2 bases for J; bases not matched to a gene: 3. This CDR3 has 13 amino acids. Germline CDR1 reads MNHEY; CDR2 reads SVGAGI. The CDR3 loop is CASSGGGTYEQYF. CDR3 nucleotides: TGTGCCAGCAGTGGCGGGGGAACCTACGAGCAGTACTTC.

V usage is TRBV4-3 and J usage is TRBJ2-7; 7 bases line up with TRBD1. There are 14 residues in the CDR3. With V trimmed by 1 base and J by 10 bases, 10 bases remained unmatched. Germline CDR1 is LGHNA and CDR2 is YSLEER. DNA of the CDR3: TGCGCCAGCAGCCAAGGGTACGGGACAGTGACACAGTACTTC. Protein product: CASSQGYGTVTQYF.

This sequence joins TRBV27 and TRBJ1-4; TRBD1 might be the D (5 bases). Germline V CDR1 and CDR2: MNHEY, SMNVEV (reference sequence). Trimming removed 6 bases at V and 1 base at J, with 12 bases between. The CDR3 is 15 residues long. The CDR3 spells CASREAGQTNEKLFF. CDR3 in DNA: TGTGCCAGCAGGGAGGCAGGACAAACTAATGAAAAACTGTTTTTT.

J is TRBJ2-5 and V is TRBV27; D not certain. Germline V gene sequence: CDR1 MNHEY, CDR2 SMNVEV (reference sequence). CDR3 length: 14 residues. The ends were cut back, 1 base at V and 5 bases at J, with 11 bases in the middle. The chain's CDR3 is CASSLYPAGETQYF. CDR3 DNA: TGTGCCAGCAGTTTATACCCAGCCGGGGAGACCCAGTACTTC.